Following are 28 T cell receptor beta chains from one sample sequenced in a study of T cell changes during pregnancy in multiple sclerosis. TCRdb keeps only in-frame clones here, not all; method: immunoSEQ multiplex PCR. The table records roughly 99,000 clones, 92% of them present only once. The input for sequencing was peripheral blood, taken after pregnancy. These receptors were taken from a female donor in good health, enrolled as a control in a pregnancy study.

This clone is a singleton in its sample. This chain uses TRBV12-5 with TRBJ1-1, with D unresolved. V was pared by 3 bases and J by 5 bases, with 13 bases between. CDR1 and CDR2 from the germline V gene are LGHNT and FRNRAP. CDR3 size: 14 residues. In nucleotides, the CDR3 is TGTGCTAGTGGTTTAGGTTTACGGAGGACTGAAGCTTTCTTT. Translating gives CASGLGLRRTEAFF.

As for this clone: Compared with germline, one end of the junction differs, possibly owing to a read error. This chain uses TRBV4-1 with TRBJ1-1; D is undetermined. Germline V gives CDR1 MGHRA, CDR2 YSYEKL. The CDR3 consists of 16 residues. The CDR3 here is CASSQDPLQFNTKAFF. The CDR3 coding sequence is TGCGCCAGCAGCCAAGATCCCCTCCAATTTAACACTAAAGCTTTCTTT.

The chain links TRBV18 to TRBJ2-1, with TRBD2 identical over 12 bases. With V trimmed by 4 bases and J by 1 base, 5 bases remained unmatched. This CDR3 has 17 amino acids. Germline-derived CDR1 and CDR2 are KGHSH and LQKENI. The CDR3 here is CASSQLAGGQSYNEQFF. The CDR3 DNA is TGTGCCAGCTCACAACTAGCGGGAGGACAGTCCTACAATGAGCAGTTCTTC. Variable domain in full (rest from reference TRBV18 and TRBJ2-1): NAGVMQNPRHLVRRRGQEARLRCSPMKGHSHVYWYRQLPEEGLKFMVYLQKENIIDESGMPKERFSAEFPKEGPSILRIQQVVRGDSAAYFCASSQLAGGQSYNEQFFGPGTRLTVL.

The DNA for the CDR3 is TGTGCCAGCAGCCAAGGGGCAGCAGCTTTCTTT. It yields the protein CASSQGAAAFF. The chain uses TRBV4-2 and TRBJ1-1; the D is unclear. Trimming cost V 1 base and J 10 bases, with 7 bases left between them. Germline assignment: CDR1 LGHNA and CDR2 YNFKEQ. This CDR3 has 11 amino acids.

The chain is built from TRBV11-2 and TRBJ2-2; 7 bases match TRBD1. V gave up 5 bases and J gave up 6 bases; unmatched junction bases: 6. There are 14 residues in the CDR3. Germline CDR1 reads SGHAT; CDR2 reads FQNNGV. As DNA, the CDR3 is TGTGCCAGCAGCAGTATCCAGGGGGCCGGGGAGCTGTTTTTT. This sequence encodes CASSSIQGAGELFF.

V is TRBV7-9 and J is TRBJ1-2, with D tentatively TRBD1 (6 bases). The CDR3 runs 13 residues. The germline CDR1 and CDR2 sequences are SEHNR and FQNEAQ (reference sequence). Trimming left V 5 bases short and J 2 bases short, with 9 bases between. The DNA for the CDR3 is TGTGCCAGCAGCCGGACAGAGAACTATGGCTACACCTTC. Translated, it gives CASSRTENYGYTF.

The rearrangement uses TRBV28 and TRBJ2-7; 10 bases fit TRBD1. Trimming at V came to 4 bases and at J to 3 bases, leaving 6 bases not matched to a gene. CDR3 length equals 15 residues. CDR1 and CDR2 from the germline V gene are MDHEN and SYDVKM. The CDR3 reads CASSSSGTGDYEQYF. The CDR3 DNA is TGTGCCAGCAGTTCCTCCGGGACAGGGGACTACGAGCAGTACTTC.

The V call is TRBV27, the J call TRBJ2-2; D remains ambiguous. This CDR3 spans 14 amino acids. Germline assignment: CDR1 MNHEY and CDR2 SMNVEV (reference sequence). V was pared by 0 bases and J by 0 bases, with 2 bases between. The CDR3 DNA reads as TGTGCCAGCAGTTTATCCGCGAACACCGGGGAGCTGTTTTTT. Protein product: CASSLSANTGELFF.

This chain joins TRBV28 and TRBJ2-5; tentative D call: TRBD1 (6 bases). TRBJ2-7 matches the DNA end more closely, so the J call is doubtful. The germline gives CDR1 MDHEN, CDR2 SYDVKM. CDR3 length: 14 amino acids. CDR3 sequence: CASSLQDSSYEQYF. Here the CDR3 DNA reads TGTGCCAGCAGTTTGCAGGACAGCAGCTACGAGCAGTACTTC.

The CDR3 sequence is CSVEYRNYGYTF. CDR3 coding DNA: TGCAGCGTTGAATACAGAAACTATGGCTACACCTTC. The chain couples TRBV29-1 to TRBJ1-2; D gene ambiguous. V shed 2 bases and J shed 2 bases, with 6 bases lying between them. The CDR3 has 12 amino acids. Germline loops: CDR1 SQVTM, CDR2 ANQGSEA.

The table lists this clone with a count of one. This chain links TRBV6-5 with TRBJ2-3; D is possibly TRBD2 (6 bases). The germline V gene encodes CDR1 MNHEY and CDR2 SVGAGI. The CDR3 is 13 amino acids. Trimming took 6 bases from V and 8 from J, leaving 15 bases between them. The CDR3 reads CASSTGGVGTQYF. In nucleotides, the CDR3 is TGTGCCAGCAGCACAGGAGGGGTTGGTACGCAGTATTTT.

The V call is TRBV9, the J call TRBJ1-1, with 9 bases lining up with TRBD1. CDR3 length equals 18 residues. Trimming took 2 bases from V and 4 from J; bases not matched to a gene: 15. CDR1 and CDR2 from the germline V gene are SGDLS and YYNGEE. The chain's CDR3 is CASSVSVRGQGSPTEAFF. In nucleotides, the CDR3 is TGTGCCAGCAGCGTGTCAGTAAGGGGACAGGGATCCCCCACTGAAGCTTTCTTT.

The rearrangement links TRBV9 to TRBJ1-4; 7 bases map to TRBD1. Germline assignment: CDR1 SGDLS and CDR2 YYNGEE. The CDR3 is made up of 15 amino acids. V lost 0 bases and J lost 8; bases outside the gene matches: 7. CDR3 bases: TGTGCCAGCAGCGTAGTTACAGGGGCTGCCGAAAAACTGTTTTTT. Translation: CASSVVTGAAEKLFF.

The J gene is TRBJ1-5, the V gene TRBV6-5; D ambiguous. The V end was cut by 5 bases, the J end by 6 bases, with 8 bases between. CDR1 is MNHEY, CDR2 SVGAGI, per germline. The CDR3 totals 12 residues. The CDR3 is CASSGGTQPQHF. The CDR3 coding sequence is TGTGCCAGCAGTGGCGGTACTCAGCCCCAGCATTTT.

This clone was recorded only once. The chain employs TRBV15 and TRBJ2-5; TRBD2 aligns across 7 bases. The CDR3 runs to 14 residues. The trim removed 6 bases at V and 1 base at J, leaving 5 bases unmatched. Germline lookup yields CDR1 LNHNV and CDR2 YYDKDF (reference sequence). CDR3 sequence: CATRRDYLQETQYF. The CDR3 DNA sequence: TGTGCCACCAGGAGGGACTACCTCCAAGAGACCCAGTACTTC.

V usage is TRBV11-2 and J usage is TRBJ1-2; D might be TRBD1 (5 bases). CDR3 length: 13 amino acids. CDR1 is SGHAT and CDR2 is FQNNGV in the germline V gene. The germline V and J ends were trimmed by 3 bases and 6 bases, with 11 bases remaining between them. The CDR3 coding sequence is TGTGCCAGCAGCTTGGCACAGGATCATGGCTACACCTTC. Translating it yields CASSLAQDHGYTF.

The J gene is TRBJ2-5, the V gene TRBV18; D unclear. Germline V gene sequence: CDR1 KGHSH, CDR2 LQKENI. The CDR3 extends over 15 amino acids. The V end was cut by 2 bases, the J end by 3 bases, with 13 bases between. The CDR3 sequence is CASSPRHLEKETQYF. The CDR3 DNA sequence: TGTGCCAGCTCACCAAGACACCTTGAGAAAGAGACCCAGTACTTC.

The chain has TRBV5-1 and TRBJ2-3, with 9 bases matching TRBD2. The V and J ends lost 0 bases and 5 bases, in that order; junction bases with no gene match: 7. This CDR3 is 16 amino acids long. CDR1 and CDR2 (germline): SGHRS, YFSETQ. In DNA, the CDR3 is TGCGCCAGCAGCTTGGGGCCCCAGACTAGCGGAGATACGCAGTATTTT. This sequence encodes CASSLGPQTSGDTQYF.

V usage is TRBV6-1 and J usage is TRBJ2-1, with TRBD2 identical over 12 bases. The CDR3 runs to 15 residues. V lost 1 base, J lost 7 bases, and 2 bases stayed unmatched. The germline CDR1 and CDR2 sequences are MNHNS and SASEGT. In DNA, the CDR3 is TGTGCCAGCAGTGAAGGGACTAGCGGGAATAATGAGCAGTTCTTC. Amino acids: CASSEGTSGNNEQFF.

The J gene is TRBJ1-1, the V gene TRBV7-8; 10 nucleotides match TRBD1. Per the germline V gene, CDR1 is SGHVS and CDR2 is FQNEAQ. The ends lost 3 bases at V and 2 bases at J; junction bases unmatched: 6. The length of the CDR3 is 16 residues. CDR3 DNA sequence: TGTGCCAGCAGCTTCGGGACAGGGGTCTTTAACACTGAAGCTTTCTTT. Amino acids: CASSFGTGVFNTEAFF.

J is TRBJ2-3 and V is TRBV5-1; TRBD2 aligns across 16 bases. V lost 2 bases and J lost 11; bases outside the gene matches: 5. Germline values: CDR1 SGHRS, CDR2 YFSETQ. This CDR3 spans 15 amino acids. The CDR3 sequence: CASSLPGLAGGKQYF. As DNA, the CDR3 is TGCGCCAGCAGCTTACCGGGACTAGCGGGAGGGAAGCAGTATTTT.

For the CDR3, the DNA is TGCAGCGTTGATTCAGTTGGGGCCGAGCAGTACTTC. Its translation is CSVDSVGAEQYF. The gene calls are TRBV29-1 and TRBJ2-7; maybe TRBD1 (5 bases). The germline gives CDR1 SQVTM, CDR2 ANQGSEA. Between the trimmed V and J ends, which lost 3 bases and 6 bases, there was a span of 12 bases. This CDR3 is built from 12 residues.

Of note for this clone: Other DNA sequences within the sample encode an identical CDR3. This chain uses TRBV9 with TRBJ2-7, with TRBD1 identical over 8 bases. The CDR3 sequence is 14 residues long. V gave up 0 bases and J gave up 7 bases; unmatched junction bases: 6. From germline, CDR1 is SGDLS and CDR2 YYNGEE. Here the CDR3 DNA reads TGTGCCAGCAGCGTAGGAGGACAGGGTAGTGAGCAGTACTTC. Its protein is CASSVGGQGSEQYF.

V is TRBV7-9 and J is TRBJ2-7; a weak D match, TRBD2 (5 bases). Trimming took 5 bases from V and 6 from J, leaving 20 bases between them. This CDR3 has 15 residues. Germline-derived CDR1 and CDR2 are SEHNR and FQNEAQ (reference sequence). The CDR3 nucleotides are TGTGCCAGCAGCGTGGGAGTATGGGAGAAGGGCGAGCAGTACTTC. This translates into CASSVGVWEKGEQYF.

The V call is TRBV5-1, the J call TRBJ2-6, with a possible D match to TRBD1 (6 bases). CDR3 length: 18 amino acids. V shed 7 bases and J shed 0 bases, with 20 bases lying between them. Germline assignment: CDR1 SGHRS and CDR2 YFSETQ. CDR3 nucleotides: TGCGCCAGCCACAGTCTAGGGACAAGATCCTCTGGGGCCAACGTCCTGACTTTC. This encodes CASHSLGTRSSGANVLTF.

The genes are TRBV10-3 and TRBJ2-5; 8 bases are shared with TRBD2. Germline trimming cut 6 bases from V and 4 bases from J; bases unmatched to any gene: 13. This CDR3 comprises 16 residues. The germline V gene encodes CDR1 ENHRY and CDR2 SYGVKD. The CDR3 spells CAISPSWRGAPETQYF. The CDR3, as DNA: TGTGCCATCAGCCCCTCATGGCGGGGGGCCCCAGAGACCCAGTACTTC.

The rearrangement joins TRBV5-4 to TRBJ2-1, with 8 bases aligning to TRBD2. The CDR3 runs to 16 residues. V lost 4 bases and J lost 4; bases outside the gene matches: 10. CDR1 is SGHNT, CDR2 YYREEE, per germline (reference sequence). CDR3 amino acids: CASSPRGSGAYNEQFF. Here the CDR3 DNA reads TGTGCCAGCAGCCCCCGTGGTAGCGGGGCGTACAATGAGCAGTTCTTC.

J is TRBJ1-2 and V is TRBV6-1; D gene ambiguous. V was trimmed by 6 bases and J by 1 base, leaving 12 bases between them. The CDR3 has 14 amino acids. Germline CDR1 is MNHNS and CDR2 is SASEGT. The CDR3 DNA reads TGTGCCAGCAGCCTCGGACTCCTTAACTATGGCTACACCTTC. Its protein is CASSLGLLNYGYTF.